This T cell receptor beta chain was profiled in a study of OX40 agonist ivuxolimab in advanced cancers. Overall study context: Ivuxolimab was administered intravenously to patients at 0.01 to 10 mg/kg every 2 weeks.

The protocol was immunoSEQ multiplex PCR, while the TCRdb copy is restricted to in-frame clones and leaves out a portion. This table has 20,000 to 25,000 clones, around 86% appearing once. Germline V gives CDR1 WSHSY, CDR2 SAAADI. The CDR3 runs to 14 residues. V was pared by 3 bases and J by 9 bases, with 7 bases of the junction left unmatched. The clonotype was recovered from an adult with an advanced solid tumor such as melanoma, head and neck, liver or kidney cancer. The genes are TRBV10-2 and TRBJ2-1, with 8 bases that match TRBD2. The starting material was CD4+ or CD8+ T cells sorted from blood, obtained in a trial of the OX40 agonist ivuxolimab. Here the CDR3 DNA reads TGCGCCAGCAGTGATAGCGGGGATTTCGCTGAGCAGTTCTTC. Translated, it gives CASSDSGDFAEQFF.